A single sample is the source of the 9 T cell receptor beta chains below, sequenced in a study of early T cells in non-severe SARS-CoV-2 infection. Via MiXCR, TCRdb re-called the 5' RACE reads, giving one row per CDR3 protein. The sample holds some 51,000 distinct CDR3 sequences, about 15% seen once. The source material was whole blood, sampled at baseline. The receptors shown here come from an adult who was a healthcare worker with PCR-confirmed SARS-CoV-2 infection or an uninfected control (not recorded which).

V and J are TRBV6-5 and TRBJ2-1; 7 positions agree with TRBD1. The CDR3 is made up of 15 amino acids. The germline V gene encodes CDR1 MNHEY and CDR2 SVGAGI. V gave up 5 bases and J gave up 3 bases; unmatched junction bases: 7. The CDR3 protein is CASSQGQKLYNEQFF. The DNA for the CDR3 is TGTGCCAGCAGTCAGGGACAGAAACTCTACAATGAGCAGTTCTTC.

This clonotype was seen a few times. This rearrangement joins TRBV6-1 to TRBJ2-7; D tentatively fits TRBD1 or TRBD2 (6 bases each). Germline assignment: CDR1 MNHNS and CDR2 SASEGT. The CDR3 loop spans 15 amino acids. The ends were cut back, 6 bases at V and 3 bases at J, with 18 bases in the middle. This CDR3 reads CASRKTGLLFYEQYF. CDR3 nucleotide sequence: TGTGCCAGCAGAAAGACAGGACTATTATTCTACGAGCAGTACTTC.

The chain employs TRBV29-1 and TRBJ2-1; 10 bases are shared with TRBD2. Losses at the gene ends were 4 bases for V and 7 bases for J; bases not matched to a gene: 1. The germline CDR1 and CDR2 sequences are SQVTM and ANQGSEA. This CDR3 is 12 amino acids long. The CDR3 DNA is TGCAGCGTTGGGACTAGCGGTAATGAGCAGTTCTTC. Its translation is CSVGTSGNEQFF.

This clonotype was counted between two and nine times. The rearrangement links TRBV30 to TRBJ1-5; a weak D match, TRBD1 (6 bases). This CDR3 is 13 amino acids long. Trimming cost V 1 base and J 4 bases, with 8 bases left between them. From germline, CDR1 is GTSNPN and CDR2 SVGIG (reference sequence). The CDR3 here is CAWSAQGNQPQHF. CDR3 bases: TGTGCCTGGAGTGCACAGGGAAATCAGCCCCAGCATTTT.

This clonotype has a handful of counts. The chain combines TRBV4-2 with TRBJ1-2, with D perhaps TRBD1 (5 bases). Germline V CDR1 and CDR2: LGHNA, YNFKEQ. The CDR3 has 14 residues. Deletions cut 0 bases from V and 3 bases from J, with 8 bases between. CDR3 region: CASSQEGQYYGYTF. The CDR3 DNA is TGTGCCAGCAGCCAAGAGGGGCAGTACTATGGCTACACCTTC.

This clonotype was seen a few times. This chain joins TRBV10-2 and TRBJ2-2; maybe TRBD2 (5 bases). CDR3 size: 14 residues. CDR1 WSHSY and CDR2 SAAADI come from the germline V gene. V gave up 1 base and J gave up 7 bases, with 10 bases separating them. The CDR3: CASSELRVDGELFF. The CDR3 DNA follows: TGCGCCAGCAGTGAGTTGAGGGTCGACGGGGAGCTGTTTTTT.

This clonotype occurred many times. The rearrangement joins TRBV12-3 or TRBV12-4 to TRBJ2-2, with D unclear. V was clipped by 1 base and J by 5 bases, with 11 bases between them. The CDR3 runs to 15 residues. CDR3 in amino acids: CASSLDLVGTGELFF. The CDR3 DNA reads as TGTGCCAGCAGTTTAGATTTGGTCGGGACCGGGGAGCTGTTTTTT.

There are many counts of this clonotype. The chain employs TRBV28 and TRBJ1-5; TRBD1 matches 7 bases. V lost 4 bases, J lost 5 bases, and 2 bases stayed unmatched. The V gene's germline CDR1 is MDHEN and CDR2 SYDVKM. There are 13 residues in the CDR3. The CDR3, as DNA: TGTGCCAGCAGTTCGGGACAGTATCAGCCCCAGCATTTT. Translated: CASSSGQYQPQHF. The full variable domain, in which reference TRBV28 and TRBJ1-5 provide the parts outside the CDR3, is DVKVTQSSRYLVKRTGEKVFLECVQDMDHENMFWYRQDPGLGLRLIYFSYDVKMKEKGDIPEGYSVSREKKERFSLILESASTNQTSMYLCASSSGQYQPQHFGDGTRLSIL.

The chain combines TRBV18 with TRBJ2-7, with D possibly TRBD1 on 5 matching bases. CDR3 length: 16 residues. Germline lookup yields CDR1 KGHSH and CDR2 LQKENI. V shed 4 bases and J shed 0 bases, with 16 bases lying between them. The CDR3 region is CASSLTQGESSYEQYF. Here the CDR3 DNA reads TGTGCCAGCTCACTTACCCAGGGTGAGAGCTCCTACGAGCAGTACTTC.